This record concerns one T cell receptor beta chain sequence. Its cognate antigen is unknown. The V gene's germline CDR1 is SGHRS and CDR2 YFSETQ. This CDR3 region has 14 residues. The V and J ends lost 1 base and 5 bases respectively, with 12 bases between them. Sequenced by immunoSEQ multiplex PCR; TCRdb stores in-frame clones only, minus some. This table holds about 130,000 clones, 75% to 90% found once. This sample stems from a study of identifying expanded T cells in peripheral blood. Study-wide results and caveats: Clone count variance between approximately two-week samples rose with total template count.

The V and J genes are TRBV5-1 and TRBJ1-1, with D tentatively TRBD1 (5 bases). This sequence was found in a person aged 18 to 69 in good health. The sample was blood. The CDR3 nucleotides read TGCGCCAGCAGCTTGACAGGAAGGGGAACTGAAGCTTTCTTT. Its translation is CASSLTGRGTEAFF.